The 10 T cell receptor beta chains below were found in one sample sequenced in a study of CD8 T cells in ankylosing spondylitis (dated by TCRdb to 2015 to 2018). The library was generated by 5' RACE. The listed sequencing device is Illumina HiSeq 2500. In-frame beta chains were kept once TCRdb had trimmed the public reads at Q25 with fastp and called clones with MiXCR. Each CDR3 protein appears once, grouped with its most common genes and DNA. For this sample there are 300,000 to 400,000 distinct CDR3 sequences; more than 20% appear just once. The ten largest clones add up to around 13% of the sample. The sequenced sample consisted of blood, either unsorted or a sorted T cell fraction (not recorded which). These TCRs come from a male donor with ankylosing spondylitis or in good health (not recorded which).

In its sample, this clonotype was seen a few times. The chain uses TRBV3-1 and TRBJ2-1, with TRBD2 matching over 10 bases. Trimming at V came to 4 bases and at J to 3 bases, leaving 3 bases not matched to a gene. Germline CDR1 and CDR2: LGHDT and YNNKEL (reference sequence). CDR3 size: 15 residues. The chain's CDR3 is CASSLQRGGYNEQFF. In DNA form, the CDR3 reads TGTGCCAGCAGCCTCCAGCGGGGGGGCTACAATGAGCAGTTCTTC.

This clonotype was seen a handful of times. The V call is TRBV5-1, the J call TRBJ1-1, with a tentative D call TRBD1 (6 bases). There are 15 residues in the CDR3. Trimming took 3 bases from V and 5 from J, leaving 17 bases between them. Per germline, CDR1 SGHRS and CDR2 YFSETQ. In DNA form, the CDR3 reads TGCGCCAGCAGCTCCCGGGGGCCAGGAGGAACTGAAGCTTTCTTT. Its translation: CASSSRGPGGTEAFF.

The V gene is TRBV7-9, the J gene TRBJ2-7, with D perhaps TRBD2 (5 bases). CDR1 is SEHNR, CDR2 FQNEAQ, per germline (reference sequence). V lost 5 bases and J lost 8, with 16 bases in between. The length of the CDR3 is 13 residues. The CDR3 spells CASSTPLGEQQYF. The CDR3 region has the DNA TGTGCCAGCAGCACCCCCCTCGGGGAGCAGCAGTACTTC.

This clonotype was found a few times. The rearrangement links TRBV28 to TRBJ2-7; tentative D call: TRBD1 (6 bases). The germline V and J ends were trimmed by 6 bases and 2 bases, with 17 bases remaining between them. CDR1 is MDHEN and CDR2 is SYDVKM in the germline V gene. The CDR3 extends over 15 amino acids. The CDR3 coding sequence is TGTGCCAGCAGCCCTGTCCGGGACACGACCTACGAGCAGTACTTC. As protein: CASSPVRDTTYEQYF.

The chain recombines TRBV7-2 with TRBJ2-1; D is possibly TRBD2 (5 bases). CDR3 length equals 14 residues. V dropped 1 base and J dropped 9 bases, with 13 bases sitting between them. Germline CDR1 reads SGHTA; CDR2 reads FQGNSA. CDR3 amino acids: CASSLEARGSEQFF. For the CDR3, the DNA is TGTGCCAGCAGCTTAGAGGCCCGGGGTAGTGAGCAGTTCTTC.

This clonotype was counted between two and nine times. This CDR3 is CAGDWEDYGYTF. CDR3 DNA: TGTGCCGGCGATTGGGAGGACTATGGCTACACCTTC. The V and J genes are TRBV21-1 and TRBJ1-2. TRBV21-1 is given as a pseudogene. The CDR3 contains 12 residues.

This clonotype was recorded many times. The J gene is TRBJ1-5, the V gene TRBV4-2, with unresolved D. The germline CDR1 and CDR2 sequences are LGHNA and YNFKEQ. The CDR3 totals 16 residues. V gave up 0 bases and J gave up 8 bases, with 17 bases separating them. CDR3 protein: CASSQDFPPFGEPQHF. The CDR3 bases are TGTGCCAGCAGCCAAGATTTCCCCCCATTCGGGGAGCCCCAGCATTTT.

The CDR3 nucleotides read TGCGCCAGCACCAGGGACGGTACTAGCACAGATACGCAGTATTTT. This encodes CASTRDGTSTDTQYF. The rearrangement joins TRBV5-1 to TRBJ2-3; D may correspond to TRBD1 or TRBD2 (5 bases each). The CDR3 has 15 amino acids. Per the germline V gene, CDR1 is SGHRS and CDR2 is YFSETQ. Trimming cost V 6 bases and J 0 bases, with 14 bases left between them.

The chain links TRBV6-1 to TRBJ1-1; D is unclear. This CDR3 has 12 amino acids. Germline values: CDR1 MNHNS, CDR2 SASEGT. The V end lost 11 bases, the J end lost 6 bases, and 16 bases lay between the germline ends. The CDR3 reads CASLPPGAEAFF. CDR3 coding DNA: TGTGCCTCACTCCCCCCGGGCGCTGAAGCTTTCTTT.

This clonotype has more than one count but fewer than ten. The CDR3, as DNA: TGTGCCATCAGTGACGAGGCAGCCCCGATCTATGGCTACACCTTC. Protein product: CAISDEAAPIYGYTF. The V gene is TRBV10-3, the J gene TRBJ1-2; no clear D gene. The germline V gene encodes CDR1 ENHRY and CDR2 SYGVKD. This CDR3 region has 15 residues. Between the trimmed V and J ends, which lost 3 bases and 4 bases, there was a span of 15 bases.